The rows below give T cell receptor beta chains drawn from one sample of a study of shared clonotypes between healthy human individuals. Libraries were prepared by immunoSEQ multiplex PCR; TCRdb keeps only in-frame clonotypes and omits some of them. The sample contains about 2.1 million clones, just over 90% of which appear only once. Sample: naive CD8+ T cells from PBMCs. These receptors were collected from a man in his late teens or twenties in good health. Some clones in this sample may be carry-over from other donors' samples. The CDR3 runs from the conserved cysteine through the conserved F or W. Each record gives: J gene, clone size, CDR3 length, V gene, D gene, CDR3 protein, CDR3 DNA. D genes are given only for firm matches. The size of a clone is reported for some rows only, either as once, few or many, or as a class for expanded clones.

J gene: TRBJ2-2
clone size: .
CDR3 length: 14
V gene: TRBV7-3
D gene: .
CDR3 protein: CASSPYSSSGELFF
CDR3 DNA: TGTGCCAGCAGCCCATATTCCAGTTCGGGGGAGCTGTTTTTT

J gene: TRBJ2-1
clone size: .
CDR3 length: 14
V gene: TRBV5-6
D gene: TRBD2
CDR3 protein: CASSLAGGVDEQFF
CDR3 DNA: TGTGCCAGCAGCTTGGCGGGAGGGGTCGATGAGCAGTTCTTC

J gene: TRBJ2-3
clone size: .
CDR3 length: 21
V gene: TRBV28
D gene: TRBD1
CDR3 protein: CASSLLNTQSNRGSHTDTQYF
CDR3 DNA: TGTGCCAGCAGTTTATTGAATACACAAAGTAACAGGGGCTCGCACACAGATACGCAGTATTTT

J gene: TRBJ1-2
clone size: .
CDR3 length: 13
V gene: TRBV27
D gene: TRBD1
CDR3 protein: CASSHGDSYGYTF
CDR3 DNA: TGTGCCAGCAGCCATGGGGACAGCTATGGCTACACCTTC

J gene: TRBJ1-5
clone size: few
CDR3 length: 16
V gene: TRBV18
D gene: .
CDR3 protein: CASSPGVEGGHQPQHF
CDR3 DNA: TGTGCCAGCTCACCAGGCGTAGAGGGGGGGCATCAGCCCCAGCATTTT

J gene: TRBJ2-5
clone size: .
CDR3 length: 12
V gene: TRBV14
D gene: .
CDR3 protein: CASSGRKETQYF
CDR3 DNA: TGTGCCAGCAGCGGTCGCAAAGAGACCCAGTACTTC

J gene: TRBJ2-2
clone size: .
CDR3 length: 15
V gene: TRBV7-2
D gene: TRBD1
CDR3 protein: CASSLDRGLTGELFF
CDR3 DNA: TGTGCCAGCAGCTTGGACAGGGGGCTTACCGGGGAGCTGTTTTTT

J gene: TRBJ2-3
clone size: once
CDR3 length: 17
V gene: TRBV29-1
D gene: TRBD1
CDR3 protein: CSVEVGDRGWGTDTQYF
CDR3 DNA: TGCAGCGTTGAAGTTGGCGACAGGGGTTGGGGCACAGATACGCAGTATTTT

J gene: TRBJ2-7
clone size: .
CDR3 length: 15
V gene: TRBV6-5
D gene: TRBD1
CDR3 protein: CASSYTGGSPYEQYF
CDR3 DNA: TGTGCCAGCAGTTACACAGGGGGTTCCCCCTACGAGCAGTACTTC

J gene: TRBJ2-3
clone size: .
CDR3 length: 16
V gene: TRBV2
D gene: .
CDR3 protein: CASSERGSTLTDTQYF
CDR3 DNA: TGTGCCAGCAGTGAAAGGGGGAGTACACTAACAGATACGCAGTATTTT

J gene: TRBJ2-1
clone size: .
CDR3 length: 13
V gene: TRBV11-2
D gene: .
CDR3 protein: CASMGGSYNEQFF
CDR3 DNA: TGTGCCAGCATGGGGGGCTCCTACAATGAGCAGTTCTTC

J gene: TRBJ2-1
clone size: .
CDR3 length: 14
V gene: TRBV4-1
D gene: TRBD1
CDR3 protein: CASSPPTGGNEQFF
CDR3 DNA: TGCGCCAGCAGCCCGCCTACAGGGGGCAATGAGCAGTTCTTC

J gene: TRBJ1-2
clone size: .
CDR3 length: 13
V gene: TRBV6-6
D gene: .
CDR3 protein: CASSLDSSYGYTF
CDR3 DNA: TGTGCCAGCAGCTTAGACAGCAGCTATGGCTACACCTTC